One sample yielded the 30 T cell receptor beta chains listed below, sequenced in a study of control samples from healthy donors and cancer patients. Method: immunoSEQ multiplex PCR; TCRdb's copy keeps in-frame clones and lacks some. The table shows about 120,000 clones, with about 94% occurring only once. The sample was blood. The receptor source for this set is a man aged 25-40 years in good health.

V gene TRBV7-6 combines with J gene TRBJ2-1, with D perhaps given as TRBD1 or TRBD2 (6 bases each). The length of the CDR3 is 15 residues. Germline V gives CDR1 SGHVS, CDR2 FNYEAQ. Trimming removed 5 bases from V and 2 bases from J, with 13 bases in between. Here the CDR3 DNA reads TGTGCCAGCAGCCAGAGGGGGGCCCCCTACAATGAGCAGTTCTTC. It codes for CASSQRGAPYNEQFF. Full variable domain (missing parts from reference TRBV7-6 and TRBJ2-1): GAGVSQSPRYKVTKRGQDVALRCDPISGHVSLYWYRQALGQGPEFLTYFNYEAQQDKSGLPNDRFSAERPEGSISTLTIQRTEQRDSAMYRCASSQRGAPYNEQFFGPGTRLTVL.

J is TRBJ1-1 and V is TRBV5-6, with no clear D. V lost 4 bases to trimming and J lost 3 bases, with 19 bases between them. CDR1 is SGHDT and CDR2 is YYEEEE in the germline V gene. The CDR3 is made up of 16 amino acids. As DNA, the CDR3 is TGTGCCAGCAGCGGATTCTTTCAGGCGATCGACACTGAAGCTTTCTTT. Its translation is CASSGFFQAIDTEAFF. The entire variable domain, with the rest obtained from reference TRBV5-6 and TRBJ1-1, is as follows: DAGVTQSPTHLIKTRGQQVTLRCSPKSGHDTVSWYQQALGQGPQFIFQYYEEEERQRGNFPDRFSGHQFPNYSSELNVNALLLGDSALYLCASSGFFQAIDTEAFFGQGTRLTVV.

This clone was picked up one time. The rearrangement links TRBV7-9 to TRBJ2-5; the D gene is possibly TRBD1 (5 bases). V was trimmed by 1 base and J by 4 bases, leaving 10 bases between them. The CDR3 has 14 residues. Germline-derived CDR1 and CDR2 are SEHNR and FQNEAQ (reference sequence). The CDR3 DNA sequence: TGTGCCAGCAGCTTAGGGGCAGGGCCAGAGACCCAGTACTTC. This sequence encodes CASSLGAGPETQYF.

The chain uses TRBV15 and TRBJ2-7; no clear D. Germline loops: CDR1 LNHNV, CDR2 YYDKDF (reference sequence). V dropped 3 bases and J dropped 2 bases, with 11 bases sitting between them. There are 14 residues in the CDR3. The CDR3 sequence: CATSRSLITYEQYV. The CDR3 DNA reads as TGTGCCACCAGCAGGTCACTGATAACCTACGAGCAGTACGTC.

The CDR3 DNA reads as TGTGCCAGCAGGGCCGAAGTAAGGGATGAAGCTTTCTTT. It codes for CASRAEVRDEAFF. The V gene is TRBV12-3 or TRBV12-4, the J gene TRBJ1-1; no clear D. The CDR3 runs to 13 residues. V gave up 6 bases and J gave up 7 bases, with 15 bases separating them.

The genes are TRBV11-2 and TRBJ1-1; D is undetermined. The ends were cut back, 0 bases at V and 4 bases at J, with 9 bases in the middle. CDR3 size: 14 residues. The V gene's germline CDR1 is SGHAT and CDR2 FQNNGV. CDR3 nucleotide sequence: TGTGCCAGCAGCTTAGATCTTGCGGTCACTGAAGCTTTCTTT. Amino acids: CASSLDLAVTEAFF.

V gene TRBV15 combines with J gene TRBJ1-4; the D gene is possibly TRBD1 (6 bases). The CDR3 runs to 15 residues. Trimming cost V 3 bases and J 4 bases, with 12 bases left between them. CDR1 is LNHNV, CDR2 YYDKDF, per germline (reference sequence). The CDR3 region is CATSRRTDNNEKLFF. The CDR3 coding sequence is TGTGCCACCAGCAGGAGGACAGACAATAATGAAAAACTGTTTTTT.

The V and J genes are TRBV19 and TRBJ1-3, with D possibly TRBD1 on 6 matching bases. Per germline, CDR1 LNHDA and CDR2 SQIVND (reference sequence). V was shortened by 4 bases and J by 0 bases, with 7 bases between the two germline ends. The CDR3 has 14 amino acids. CDR3 in DNA: TGTGCCAGTAGTACAGGGGCCTCTGGAAACACCATATATTTT. This gives the protein CASSTGASGNTIYF.

The CDR3 coding sequence is TGTGCCAGCGGGTCCGGGACACCAATAGGCGAGCAGTACTTC. Its translation: CASGSGTPIGEQYF. This rearrangement joins TRBV6-6 to TRBJ2-7; perhaps TRBD1 as D (6 bases). This CDR3 is 14 amino acids long. Trimming pared 8 bases from V and 6 bases from J, leaving 20 bases between. The germline CDR1 and CDR2 sequences are MNHNY and SVGAGI (reference sequence).

V gene TRBV12-3 or TRBV12-4 combines with J gene TRBJ1-1; the D is unclear. Trimming pared 5 bases from V and 1 base from J, leaving 8 bases between. The CDR3 runs to 13 residues. The CDR3 loop is CASSLSENTEAFF. The CDR3 bases are TGTGCCAGCAGTCTCTCTGAGAACACTGAAGCTTTCTTT.

This sequence joins TRBV10-3 and TRBJ2-3, with D unclear. This CDR3 has 13 residues. The V gene's germline CDR1 is ENHRY and CDR2 SYGVKD. V dropped 11 bases and J dropped 2 bases, with 14 bases sitting between them. The CDR3 DNA reads TGTGCCGCCAATCAAGGCCTCACAGATACGCAGTATTTT. It specifies CAANQGLTDTQYF.

This clone was seen a handful of times. The chain employs TRBV19 and TRBJ1-1, with a tentative D call TRBD1 (5 bases). V shed 6 bases and J shed 5 bases, with 19 bases lying between them. Germline CDR1 reads LNHDA; CDR2 reads SQIVND (reference sequence). CDR3 length: 15 amino acids. CDR3 DNA sequence: TGTGCCAGTAGCTCGGGGGGAGCCCTGAGAACTGAAGCTTTCTTT. Residues: CASSSGGALRTEAFF.

V usage is TRBV6-4 and J usage is TRBJ2-2; D not certain. V gave up 5 bases and J gave up 0 bases, with 10 bases separating them. The CDR3 totals 15 residues. The germline V gene encodes CDR1 MRHNA and CDR2 SNTAGT. The CDR3 DNA is TGTGCCAGCAGTCTGGACCAGGCGAACACCGGGGAGCTGTTTTTT. It encodes CASSLDQANTGELFF.

V usage is TRBV6-5 and J usage is TRBJ1-4; the D gene is possibly TRBD1 (6 bases). The CDR3 runs 14 residues. The V and J ends lost 4 bases and 4 bases respectively, with 10 bases between them. Germline V gene data show CDR1 as MNHEY and CDR2 as SVGAGI. The CDR3 DNA sequence: TGTGCCAGCAGTTCTGGACAGTTTAATGAAAAACTGTTTTTT. Translated, it gives CASSSGQFNEKLFF.

The chain is built from TRBV9 and TRBJ1-6; TRBD1 agrees at 7 bases. The CDR3 contains 15 residues. Per the germline V gene, CDR1 is SGDLS and CDR2 is YYNGEE. J was trimmed by 8 bases and V by 2 bases; bases with no gene match: 7. The CDR3 sequence is CASSVRQGGDSPLHF. The DNA of the CDR3 is TGTGCCAGCAGCGTTCGACAGGGAGGGGATTCACCCCTCCACTTT.

The chain is built from TRBV7-7 and TRBJ2-5; D may be TRBD1 or TRBD2 (5 bases each). Trimming left V 5 bases short and J 5 bases short, with 18 bases between. The CDR3 sequence is 15 residues long. In germline, CDR1 is SSHAT, CDR2 FNYEAQ (reference sequence). CDR3 protein: CASSRGAEGRETQYF. CDR3 coding DNA: TGTGCCAGCAGCCGAGGGGCCGAGGGAAGGGAGACCCAGTACTTC.

This chain links TRBV2 with TRBJ2-5; no definite D call. The CDR3 runs 12 residues. Trimming took 2 bases from V and 2 from J, leaving 3 bases between them. Germline lookup yields CDR1 SNHLY and CDR2 FYNNEI. The DNA of the CDR3 is TGTGCCAGCAGTGAAAGGCAAGAGACCCAGTACTTC. Its protein is CASSERQETQYF.

V usage is TRBV5-6 and J usage is TRBJ1-6; no definite D call. The CDR3 spans 14 residues. The germline V gene encodes CDR1 SGHDT and CDR2 YYEEEE. The V end was cut by 0 bases, the J end by 9 bases, with 10 bases between. Here the CDR3 reads CASSLGGGASPLHF. CDR3 nucleotides: TGTGCCAGCAGCTTGGGAGGAGGTGCTTCACCCCTCCACTTT. Filled out from reference TRBV5-6 and TRBJ1-6, the complete variable domain reads DAGVTQSPTHLIKTRGQQVTLRCSPKSGHDTVSWYQQALGQGPQFIFQYYEEEERQRGNFPDRFSGHQFPNYSSELNVNALLLGDSALYLCASSLGGGASPLHFGNGTRLTVT.

The rearrangement joins TRBV7-9 to TRBJ2-5; D might be TRBD2 (5 bases). The germline gives CDR1 SEHNR, CDR2 FQNEAQ (reference sequence). V was trimmed by 1 base and J by 2 bases, leaving 14 bases between them. The CDR3 sequence is 16 residues long. CDR3 sequence: CASSLEGGRIQETQYF. CDR3 in DNA: TGTGCCAGCAGCTTAGAAGGCGGGCGGATTCAAGAGACCCAGTACTTC.

As to this clone: Other DNA sequences in the sample encode the same CDR3. This chain links TRBV5-1 with TRBJ1-1; tentatively, D is TRBD1 (5 bases). This CDR3 has 13 amino acids. Deletions cut 4 bases from V and 1 base from J, with 8 bases between. Germline CDR1 SGHRS, CDR2 YFSETQ. CDR3 DNA sequence: TGCGCCAGCAGCGTTACAGGGAACACTGAAGCTTTCTTT. Its translation: CASSVTGNTEAFF.

The chain carries TRBV7-9 and TRBJ2-7; the D gene is possibly TRBD2 (6 bases). Per germline, CDR1 SEHNR and CDR2 FQNEAQ (reference sequence). The CDR3 length is 15 residues. Trimming stripped 3 bases from V and 3 bases from J, with 15 bases between. For the CDR3, the DNA is TGTGCCAGCAGCTTGCCGGATGAGGGAGGCTACGAGCAGTACTTC. This translates into CASSLPDEGGYEQYF. The variable domain in full, completed from reference TRBV7-9 and TRBJ2-7, reads DTGVSQNPRHKITKRGQNVTFRCDPISEHNRLYWYRQTLGQGPEFLTYFQNEAQLEKSRLLSDRFSAERPKGSFSTLEIQRTEQGDSAMYLCASSLPDEGGYEQYFGPGTRLTVT.

The V and J genes are TRBV4-2 and TRBJ2-3; perhaps TRBD1 as D (5 bases). From germline, CDR1 is LGHNA and CDR2 YNFKEQ. The CDR3 covers 19 residues. Trimming left V 1 base short and J 0 bases short, with 20 bases between. Here the CDR3 DNA reads TGTGCCAGCAGCCAAGGGTCTAGGGGTGCTGGGGTGAGCACAGATACGCAGTATTTT. It translates to CASSQGSRGAGVSTDTQYF.

V usage is TRBV5-6 and J usage is TRBJ1-1, with 8 bases that match TRBD1. The CDR3 totals 14 residues. Germline assignment: CDR1 SGHDT and CDR2 YYEEEE. The V segment lost 0 bases and the J segment 8 bases; nucleotides outside the gene matches: 6. CDR3 sequence (DNA): TGTGCCAGCAGCTTGGCCGGGACAGGAACCGAAGCTTTCTTT. Its protein product is CASSLAGTGTEAFF. Variable domain in full (rest from reference TRBV5-6 and TRBJ1-1): DAGVTQSPTHLIKTRGQQVTLRCSPKSGHDTVSWYQQALGQGPQFIFQYYEEEERQRGNFPDRFSGHQFPNYSSELNVNALLLGDSALYLCASSLAGTGTEAFFGQGTRLTVV.

The rearrangement links TRBV21-1 to TRBJ1-2. TRBV21-1 is flagged as a pseudogene. The CDR3 loop spans 17 amino acids. In DNA form, the CDR3 reads TGTGCCAGTGCCGGGTGGGCCCAGGCCTTAGCTAACTATGGCTACACCTTC. As protein: CASAGWAQALANYGYTF.

DNA of the CDR3: TGTGCCAGCAGCTCCGAGGAGGTAGAGGCTTTCTTT. It specifies CASSSEEVEAFF. The chain carries TRBV7-9 and TRBJ1-1; D gene uncertain. Germline V CDR1 and CDR2: SEHNR, FQNEAQ (reference sequence). CDR3 size: 12 residues. Between the trimmed V and J ends, which lost 4 bases and 11 bases, there was a span of 14 bases. The variable domain in full, completed from reference TRBV7-9 and TRBJ1-1, reads DTGVSQNPRHKITKRGQNVTFRCDPISEHNRLYWYRQTLGQGPEFLTYFQNEAQLEKSRLLSDRFSAERPKGSFSTLEIQRTEQGDSAMYLCASSSEEVEAFFGQGTRLTVV.

The CDR3 DNA follows: TGTGCCAGCAGGAAAGGGGGGGACGGTAAGGGCACCGGGGAGCTGTTTTTT. It specifies CASRKGGDGKGTGELFF. This sequence joins TRBV2 and TRBJ2-2; weak D call: TRBD2 (7 bases). Trimming pared 6 bases from V and 4 bases from J, leaving 21 bases between. The CDR3 covers 17 residues. Germline CDR1 SNHLY, CDR2 FYNNEI.

The chain combines TRBV7-9 with TRBJ1-1; D perhaps matches TRBD1 (6 bases). Germline lookup yields CDR1 SEHNR and CDR2 FQNEAQ (reference sequence). With 5 bases removed from V and 1 base from J, the gap between germline ends came to 8 bases. The CDR3 has 13 amino acids. CDR3 nucleotides: TGTGCCAGCAGCCCGGGGGCGAACACTGAAGCTTTCTTT. Amino acids: CASSPGANTEAFF.

The chain is built from TRBV5-4 and TRBJ2-5; 16 nucleotides match TRBD2. CDR3 length: 17 residues. Trimming removed 4 bases from V and 5 bases from J; junction bases left unmatched: 8. In germline, CDR1 is SGHNT, CDR2 YYREEE (reference sequence). As DNA, the CDR3 is TGTGCCAGCAGCCCCGGGACTAGCGGGGGGGCCTGGGAGACCCAGTACTTC. Protein product: CASSPGTSGGAWETQYF.

The chain joins TRBV9 to TRBJ2-5, with D possibly matching TRBD2 (5 bases). The CDR3 contains 14 residues. V lost 0 bases, J lost 5 bases, and 11 bases lay in between. Germline V CDR1 and CDR2: SGDLS, YYNGEE. The CDR3 reads CASSVGRLKETQYF. CDR3 in DNA: TGTGCCAGCAGCGTAGGGAGGCTCAAGGAGACCCAGTACTTC.

The CDR3 protein is CASSGGQGSGELFF. The CDR3 DNA reads as TGTGCCAGCAGCGGCGGACAGGGGTCCGGGGAGCTGTTTTTT. The genes are TRBV2 and TRBJ2-2; the match to TRBD1 covers 9 bases. There are 14 residues in the CDR3. Germline V gene sequence: CDR1 SNHLY, CDR2 FYNNEI. V dropped 6 bases and J dropped 6; count of bases not matched to a gene: 5.